This T cell receptor (beta chain) was recovered during a study of control samples from healthy donors and cancer patients. The CDR3 consists of 14 residues. Unmatched junction bases numbered 7, after V lost 2 bases and J lost 7 bases. Germline loops: CDR1 GTSNPN, CDR2 SVGIG (reference sequence). Sequencing was performed with immunoSEQ multiplex PCR; in TCRdb, only in-frame clones are kept and a portion is missing. Of roughly 100,000 clones in the sample, just over 90% were seen once. The TCR comes from a woman aged 18-29 years in good health. This chain uses TRBV30 with TRBJ2-4; TRBD1 matches at 8 bases. Sequencing was done on a sample of blood. The CDR3 nucleotides read TGTGCCTGGAGTACAGGACAGGGACGCAACATTCAGTACTTC. Its protein product is CAWSTGQGRNIQYF.